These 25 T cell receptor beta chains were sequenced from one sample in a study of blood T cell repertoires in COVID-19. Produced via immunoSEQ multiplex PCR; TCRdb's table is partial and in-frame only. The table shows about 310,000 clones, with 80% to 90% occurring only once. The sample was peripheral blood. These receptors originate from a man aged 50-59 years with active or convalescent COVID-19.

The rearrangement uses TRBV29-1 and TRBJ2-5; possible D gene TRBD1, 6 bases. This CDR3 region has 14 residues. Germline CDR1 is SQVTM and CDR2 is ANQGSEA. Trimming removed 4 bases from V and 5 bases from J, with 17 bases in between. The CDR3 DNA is TGCAGCGTTGGCAGGGGCGCTGGGTGGGAGACCCAGTACTTC. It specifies CSVGRGAGWETQYF.

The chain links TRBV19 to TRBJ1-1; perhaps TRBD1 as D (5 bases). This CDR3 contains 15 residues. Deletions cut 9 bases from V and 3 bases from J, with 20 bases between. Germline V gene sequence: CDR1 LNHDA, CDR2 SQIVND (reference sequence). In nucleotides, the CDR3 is TGTGCCAGCCAGAGAGGGGAGGGAGGGGACACTGAAGCTTTCTTT. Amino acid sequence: CASQRGEGGDTEAFF.

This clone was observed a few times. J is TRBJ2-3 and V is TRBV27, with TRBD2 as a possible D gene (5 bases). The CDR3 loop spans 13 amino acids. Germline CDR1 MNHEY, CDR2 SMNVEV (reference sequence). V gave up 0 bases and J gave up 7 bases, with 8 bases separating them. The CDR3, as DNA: TGTGCCAGCAGTTTATCGAGGGAGAATACGCAGTATTTT. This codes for CASSLSRENTQYF.

The CDR3 here is CASTPQGTTGELFF. CDR3 bases: TGTGCCAGCACGCCTCAGGGAACCACCGGGGAGCTGTTTTTT. The chain uses TRBV28 and TRBJ2-2; possible D gene TRBD1, 5 bases. CDR1 and CDR2 (germline): MDHEN, SYDVKM. The CDR3 sequence is 14 residues long. V gave up 7 bases and J gave up 4 bases, with 13 bases separating them.

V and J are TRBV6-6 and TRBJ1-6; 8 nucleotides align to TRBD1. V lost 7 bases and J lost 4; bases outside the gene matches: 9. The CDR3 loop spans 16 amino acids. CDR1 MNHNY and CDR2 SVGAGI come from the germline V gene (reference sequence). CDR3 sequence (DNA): TGTGCCAGCACACCGCCGGGACAGGCGTATAATTCACCCCTCCACTTT. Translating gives CASTPPGQAYNSPLHF.

Written as DNA, the CDR3 is TGTGCCAGCTCAGAGCGACAGGGGGTGAATGAAAAACTGTTTTTT. Translating gives CASSERQGVNEKLFF. This sequence joins TRBV18 and TRBJ1-4; 9 positions agree with TRBD1. This CDR3 spans 15 amino acids. Germline V gives CDR1 KGHSH, CDR2 LQKENI. Trimming at V came to 5 bases and at J to 5 bases, leaving 6 bases not matched to a gene.

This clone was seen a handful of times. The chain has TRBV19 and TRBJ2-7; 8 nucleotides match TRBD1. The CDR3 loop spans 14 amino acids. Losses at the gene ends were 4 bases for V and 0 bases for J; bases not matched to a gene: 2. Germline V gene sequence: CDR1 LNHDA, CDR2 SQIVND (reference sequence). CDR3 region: CASSRGQASYEQYF. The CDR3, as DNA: TGTGCCAGTAGTAGGGGACAGGCCTCCTACGAGCAGTACTTC.

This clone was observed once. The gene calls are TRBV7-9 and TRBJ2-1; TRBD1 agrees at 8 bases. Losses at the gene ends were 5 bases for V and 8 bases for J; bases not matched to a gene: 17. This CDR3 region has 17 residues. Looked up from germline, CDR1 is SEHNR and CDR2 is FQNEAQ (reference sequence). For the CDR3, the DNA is TGTGCCAGCAGCACGCTGACAGGGGCGTCATCCGTTGATGAGCAGTTCTTC. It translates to CASSTLTGASSVDEQFF.

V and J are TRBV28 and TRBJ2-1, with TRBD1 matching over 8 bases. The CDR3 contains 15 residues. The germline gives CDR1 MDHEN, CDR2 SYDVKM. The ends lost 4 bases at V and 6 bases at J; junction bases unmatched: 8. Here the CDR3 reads CASSSTGTGINEQFF. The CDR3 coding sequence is TGTGCCAGCAGTTCAACCGGGACAGGCATCAATGAGCAGTTCTTC.

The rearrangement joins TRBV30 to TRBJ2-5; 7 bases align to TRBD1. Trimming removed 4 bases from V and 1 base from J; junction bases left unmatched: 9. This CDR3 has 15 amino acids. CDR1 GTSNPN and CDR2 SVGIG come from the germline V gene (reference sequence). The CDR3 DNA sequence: TGTGCCTGGACCAGACAGGGCGGCGGCCAAGAGACCCAGTACTTC. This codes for CAWTRQGGGQETQYF.

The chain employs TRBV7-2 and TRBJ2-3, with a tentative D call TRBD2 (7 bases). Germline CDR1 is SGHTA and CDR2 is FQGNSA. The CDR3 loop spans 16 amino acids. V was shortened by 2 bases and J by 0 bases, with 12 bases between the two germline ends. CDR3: CASSLRAGASTDTQYF. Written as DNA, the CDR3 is TGTGCCAGCAGCTTAAGGGCGGGGGCCAGCACAGATACGCAGTATTTT.

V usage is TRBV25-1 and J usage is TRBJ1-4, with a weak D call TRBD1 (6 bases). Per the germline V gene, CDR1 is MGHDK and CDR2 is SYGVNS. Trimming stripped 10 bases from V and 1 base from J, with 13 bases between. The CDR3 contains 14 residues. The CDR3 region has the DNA TGTGCCACCTCGGACAGAGTAACTAATGAAAAACTGTTTTTT. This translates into CATSDRVTNEKLFF.

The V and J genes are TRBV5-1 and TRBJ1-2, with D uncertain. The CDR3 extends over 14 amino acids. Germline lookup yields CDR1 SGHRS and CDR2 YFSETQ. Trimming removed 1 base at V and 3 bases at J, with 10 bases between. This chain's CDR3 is CASSLQDKHYGYTF. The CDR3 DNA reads TGCGCCAGCAGCTTGCAAGACAAGCACTATGGCTACACCTTC.

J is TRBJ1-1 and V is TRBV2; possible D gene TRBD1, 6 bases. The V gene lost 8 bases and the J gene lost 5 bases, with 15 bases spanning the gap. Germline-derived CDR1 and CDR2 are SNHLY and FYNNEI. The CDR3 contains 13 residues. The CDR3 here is CASYRDTATEAFF. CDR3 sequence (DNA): TGTGCCAGCTATCGGGACACCGCTACTGAAGCTTTCTTT.

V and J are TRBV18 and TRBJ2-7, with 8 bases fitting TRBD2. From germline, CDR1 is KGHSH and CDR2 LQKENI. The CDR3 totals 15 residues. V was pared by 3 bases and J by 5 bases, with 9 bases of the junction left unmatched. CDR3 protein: CASSPGGGRSNEQYF. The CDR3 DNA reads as TGTGCCAGCTCACCGGGCGGGGGGCGATCAAACGAGCAGTACTTC.

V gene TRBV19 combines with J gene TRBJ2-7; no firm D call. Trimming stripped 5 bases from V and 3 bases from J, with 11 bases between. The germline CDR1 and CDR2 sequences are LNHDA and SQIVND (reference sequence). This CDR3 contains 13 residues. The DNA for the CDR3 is TGTGCCAGTAGTCCCCAGGCTAACTACGAGCAGTACTTC. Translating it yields CASSPQANYEQYF.

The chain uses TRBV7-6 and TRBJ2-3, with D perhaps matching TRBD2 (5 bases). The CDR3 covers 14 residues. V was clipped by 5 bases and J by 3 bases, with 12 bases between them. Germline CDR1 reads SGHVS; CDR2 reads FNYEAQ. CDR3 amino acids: CASSEAGITDTQYF. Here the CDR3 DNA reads TGTGCCAGCAGCGAAGCCGGGATTACAGATACGCAGTATTTT.

In DNA form, the CDR3 reads TGCGCCAGCAGCTGGATGGGCCTCGACAATGAGCAGTTCTTC. Its translation: CASSWMGLDNEQFF. The rearrangement uses TRBV5-1 and TRBJ2-1; D is ambiguous. The ends were cut back, 3 bases at V and 5 bases at J, with 12 bases in the middle. The CDR3 runs 14 residues. Germline values: CDR1 SGHRS, CDR2 YFSETQ. Variable domain in full (rest from reference TRBV5-1 and TRBJ2-1): KAGVTQTPRYLIKTRGQQVTLSCSPISGHRSVSWYQQTPGQGLQFLFEYFSETQRNKGNFPGRFSGRQFSNSRSEMNVSTLELGDSALYLCASSWMGLDNEQFFGPGTRLTVL.

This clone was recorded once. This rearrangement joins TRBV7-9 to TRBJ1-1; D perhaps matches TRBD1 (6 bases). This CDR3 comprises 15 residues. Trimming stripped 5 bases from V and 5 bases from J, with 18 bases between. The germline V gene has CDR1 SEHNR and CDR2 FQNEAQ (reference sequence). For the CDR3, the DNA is TGTGCCAGCAGCGCAATCTCAGGGGTCTGGACTGAAGCTTTCTTT. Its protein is CASSAISGVWTEAFF. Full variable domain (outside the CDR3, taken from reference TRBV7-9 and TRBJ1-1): DTGVSQNPRHKITKRGQNVTFRCDPISEHNRLYWYRQTLGQGPEFLTYFQNEAQLEKSRLLSDRFSAERPKGSFSTLEIQRTEQGDSAMYLCASSAISGVWTEAFFGQGTRLTVV.

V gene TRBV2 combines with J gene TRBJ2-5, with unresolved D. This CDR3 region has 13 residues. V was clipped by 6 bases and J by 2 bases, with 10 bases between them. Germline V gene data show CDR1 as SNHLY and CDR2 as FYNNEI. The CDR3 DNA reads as TGTGCCAGCAGCCTACAGTTACAAGAGACCCAGTACTTC. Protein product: CASSLQLQETQYF.

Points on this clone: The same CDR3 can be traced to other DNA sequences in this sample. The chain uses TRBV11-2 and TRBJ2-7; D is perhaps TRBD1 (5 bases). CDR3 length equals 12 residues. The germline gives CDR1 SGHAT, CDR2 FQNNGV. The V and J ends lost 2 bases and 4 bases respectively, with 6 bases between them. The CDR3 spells CASSLQGYEQYF. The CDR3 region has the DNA TGTGCCAGCAGCTTACAGGGTTACGAGCAGTACTTC.

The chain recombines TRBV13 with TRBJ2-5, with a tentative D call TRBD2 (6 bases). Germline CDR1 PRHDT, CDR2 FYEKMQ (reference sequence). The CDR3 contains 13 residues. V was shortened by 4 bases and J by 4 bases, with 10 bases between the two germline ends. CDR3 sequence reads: CASSYFGGETQYF. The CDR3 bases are TGTGCCAGCAGCTACTTCGGGGGAGAGACCCAGTACTTC.

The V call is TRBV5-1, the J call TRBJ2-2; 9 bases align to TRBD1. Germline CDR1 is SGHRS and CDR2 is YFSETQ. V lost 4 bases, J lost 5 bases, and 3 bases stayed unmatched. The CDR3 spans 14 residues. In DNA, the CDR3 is TGCGCCAGCAGCACGGGACAGGGAACCGGGGAGCTGTTTTTT. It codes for CASSTGQGTGELFF.

The CDR3 sequence: CASSQRQGSNQPQHF. CDR3 sequence (DNA): TGTGCCAGCAGCCAAAGACAGGGGAGCAATCAGCCCCAGCATTTT. The chain couples TRBV4-2 to TRBJ1-5; 8 bases are a match to TRBD1. The CDR3 loop spans 15 amino acids. From germline, CDR1 is LGHNA and CDR2 YNFKEQ. Trimming cost V 2 bases and J 1 base; bases outside gene matches: 1.

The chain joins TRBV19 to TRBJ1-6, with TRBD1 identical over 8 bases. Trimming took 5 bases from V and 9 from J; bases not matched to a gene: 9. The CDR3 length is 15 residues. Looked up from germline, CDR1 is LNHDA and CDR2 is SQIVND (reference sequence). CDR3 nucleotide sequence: TGTGCCAGTAGTCGAGGACAGGGAGGAGGTTCACCCCTCCACTTT. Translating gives CASSRGQGGGSPLHF.